These 16 T cell receptor beta chains share one sample of origin, sequenced in a study of cytomegalovirus exposure and HLA in healthy donors. 60 Vbeta and 13 Jbeta primers were used in PCR. The data were produced by immunoSEQ multiplex PCR, yet TCRdb's version contains in-frame clones alone and is incomplete. The table includes some 120,000 clones, 80% detected once. Input material: PBMCs. The receptors come from a male donor in good health and CMV-seronegative.

The gene calls are TRBV5-1 and TRBJ1-2; D perhaps matches TRBD1 (6 bases). The germline CDR1 and CDR2 sequences are SGHRS and YFSETQ. CDR3 length equals 13 residues. Deletions cut 3 bases from V and 6 bases from J, with 12 bases between. In nucleotides, the CDR3 is TGCGCCAGCAGCTCACAGGGTGCGGATGGCTACACCTTC. Residues: CASSSQGADGYTF.

The gene calls are TRBV4-1 and TRBJ1-2; D is unresolved. The CDR3 has 13 residues. V dropped 11 bases and J dropped 2 bases, with 15 bases sitting between them. Germline assignment: CDR1 MGHRA and CDR2 YSYEKL. The CDR3 is CACSRGPNYGYTF. The CDR3 DNA sequence: TGCGCCTGTTCGAGAGGGCCGAACTATGGCTACACCTTC.

The rearrangement links TRBV28 to TRBJ1-5, with 8 nucleotides matching TRBD1. Germline V gene lookup returns CDR1 MDHEN and CDR2 SYDVKM. With 5 bases clipped from V and 0 bases from J, the junction kept 9 bases outside the gene matches. The CDR3 is 17 amino acids. In DNA form, the CDR3 reads TGTGCCAGCAGTGCACAGGGGGGCTTTTATAGCAATCAGCCCCAGCATTTT. Encoded protein: CASSAQGGFYSNQPQHF.

J is TRBJ2-2 and V is TRBV25-1; TRBD1 might be the D (6 bases). The V end was cut by 6 bases, the J end by 1 base, with 9 bases between. This CDR3 is built from 14 residues. In germline, CDR1 is MGHDK, CDR2 SYGVNS. The CDR3 loop is CASRRDKNTGELFF. The CDR3 coding sequence is TGTGCCAGCAGGAGGGACAAGAACACCGGGGAGCTGTTTTTT.

The chain employs TRBV30 and TRBJ2-7; tentative D call: TRBD2 (6 bases). With 2 bases removed from V and 7 bases from J, the gap between germline ends came to 15 bases. The CDR3 loop spans 13 amino acids. The germline V gene has CDR1 GTSNPN and CDR2 SVGIG (reference sequence). The CDR3 loop is CAWSPGGLGEQYF. CDR3 bases: TGTGCCTGGAGTCCCGGGGGACTCGGGGAGCAGTACTTC.

The chain links TRBV5-6 to TRBJ2-1; D call uncertain. Trimming left V 0 bases short and J 7 bases short, with 17 bases between. The CDR3 totals 16 residues. Germline assignment: CDR1 SGHDT and CDR2 YYEEEE. The CDR3 region is CASSLGVVQPLNEQFF. Written as DNA, the CDR3 is TGTGCCAGCAGCTTGGGCGTTGTACAGCCTCTAAATGAGCAGTTCTTC.

The rearrangement links TRBV2 to TRBJ2-7, with TRBD2 as a possible D gene (5 bases). Germline CDR1 SNHLY, CDR2 FYNNEI. Trimming left V 0 bases short and J 7 bases short, with 7 bases between. The CDR3 runs 12 residues. The CDR3 DNA is TGTGCCAGCAGTGAAGCGCCGGGAGAGCAGTACTTC. This translates into CASSEAPGEQYF.

CDR3 in amino acids: CASSQDHRVVVEQYF. CDR3 DNA sequence: TGCGCCAGCAGCCAAGATCACAGGGTTGTGGTCGAGCAGTACTTC. V gene TRBV4-1 combines with J gene TRBJ2-7; tentatively, D is TRBD1 (6 bases). CDR1 MGHRA and CDR2 YSYEKL come from the germline V gene. Trimming cost V 0 bases and J 6 bases, with 15 bases left between them. This CDR3 has 15 amino acids.

The table lists this clone with a count of one. The genes are TRBV4-2 and TRBJ1-1, with 8 bases aligning to TRBD1. Looked up from germline, CDR1 is LGHNA and CDR2 is YNFKEQ. V gave up 2 bases and J gave up 0 bases; unmatched junction bases: 5. The CDR3 contains 16 residues. This CDR3 is CASSQRDRGVNTEAFF. As DNA, the CDR3 is TGTGCCAGCAGCCAAAGAGACAGGGGCGTGAACACTGAAGCTTTCTTT.

V and J are TRBV18 and TRBJ2-1, with a possible D match to TRBD1 (5 bases). In germline, CDR1 is KGHSH, CDR2 LQKENI. Between the trimmed V and J ends, which lost 3 bases and 5 bases, there was a span of 8 bases. This CDR3 contains 13 residues. The CDR3 spells CASSPGADNEQFF. CDR3 in DNA: TGTGCCAGCTCACCTGGGGCTGACAATGAGCAGTTCTTC.

The chain employs TRBV28 and TRBJ1-2; 9 bases are shared with TRBD1. The CDR3 covers 16 residues. V gave up 6 bases and J gave up 5 bases; unmatched junction bases: 13. From germline, CDR1 is MDHEN and CDR2 SYDVKM. The chain's CDR3 is CASRWTGDTTRYGYTF. DNA for the CDR3: TGTGCCAGCAGATGGACAGGGGACACAACACGGTATGGCTACACCTTC.

This chain connects TRBV5-4 to TRBJ2-5, with 10 bases lining up with TRBD1. TRBJ2-7 matches the DNA end more closely, so the J call is doubtful. CDR3 length equals 15 residues. Per germline, CDR1 SGHNT and CDR2 YYREEE (reference sequence). The CDR3 sequence: CASSPGDRGPDEQYF. In DNA form, the CDR3 reads TGTGCCAGCAGCCCCGGGGACAGGGGCCCGGACGAGCAGTACTTC.

This rearrangement joins TRBV10-3 to TRBJ1-1, with TRBD1 identical over 8 bases. Germline V gives CDR1 ENHRY, CDR2 SYGVKD. The J segment lost 2 bases and the V segment lost 6 bases, leaving 11 bases of the junction unmatched. The CDR3 sequence is 16 residues long. The CDR3 region has the DNA TGTGCCATCAGGGACAGGGCCGTTACATTAAACACTGAAGCTTTCTTT. It encodes CAIRDRAVTLNTEAFF.

The chain couples TRBV6-5 to TRBJ1-1, with 7 bases lining up with TRBD1. Losses at the gene ends were 6 bases for V and 1 base for J; bases not matched to a gene: 5. The CDR3 extends over 14 amino acids. Germline CDR1 is MNHEY and CDR2 is SVGAGI. CDR3 DNA sequence: TGTGCCAGCAGCTCCAGGGGGAAGAACACTGAAGCTTTCTTT. Translation gives CASSSRGKNTEAFF.

This clone was observed a handful of times. This chain links TRBV4-2 with TRBJ1-6; D is ambiguous. Germline lookup yields CDR1 LGHNA and CDR2 YNFKEQ. V was pared by 3 bases and J by 10 bases, with 10 bases between. The CDR3 length is 13 residues. CDR3 DNA: TGTGCCAGCAGCCAGATTGAAGAGTCACCCCTCCACTTT. It codes for CASSQIEESPLHF.

The chain recombines TRBV18 with TRBJ2-1; 8 positions match TRBD1. The CDR3 loop spans 13 amino acids. With 2 bases clipped from V and 8 bases from J, the junction kept 2 bases outside the gene matches. Germline V gene lookup returns CDR1 KGHSH and CDR2 LQKENI. DNA for the CDR3: TGTGCCAGCTCACCAACAGGGGGTCATGAGCAGTTCTTC. This encodes CASSPTGGHEQFF.